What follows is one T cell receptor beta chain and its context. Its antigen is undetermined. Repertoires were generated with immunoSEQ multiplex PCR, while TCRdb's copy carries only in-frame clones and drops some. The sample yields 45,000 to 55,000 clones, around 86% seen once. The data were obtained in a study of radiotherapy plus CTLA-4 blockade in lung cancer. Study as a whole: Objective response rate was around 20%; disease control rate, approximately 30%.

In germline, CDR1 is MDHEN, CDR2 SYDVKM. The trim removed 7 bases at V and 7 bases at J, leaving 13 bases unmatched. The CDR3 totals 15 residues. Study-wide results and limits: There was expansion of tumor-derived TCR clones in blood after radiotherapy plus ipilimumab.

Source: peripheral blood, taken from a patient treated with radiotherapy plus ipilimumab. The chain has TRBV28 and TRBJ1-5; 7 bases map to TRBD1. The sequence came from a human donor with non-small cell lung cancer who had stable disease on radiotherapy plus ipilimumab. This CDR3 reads CASTLRQGTRQPQHF. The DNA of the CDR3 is TGTGCCAGCACCCTAAGACAGGGTACAAGGCAGCCCCAGCATTTT.